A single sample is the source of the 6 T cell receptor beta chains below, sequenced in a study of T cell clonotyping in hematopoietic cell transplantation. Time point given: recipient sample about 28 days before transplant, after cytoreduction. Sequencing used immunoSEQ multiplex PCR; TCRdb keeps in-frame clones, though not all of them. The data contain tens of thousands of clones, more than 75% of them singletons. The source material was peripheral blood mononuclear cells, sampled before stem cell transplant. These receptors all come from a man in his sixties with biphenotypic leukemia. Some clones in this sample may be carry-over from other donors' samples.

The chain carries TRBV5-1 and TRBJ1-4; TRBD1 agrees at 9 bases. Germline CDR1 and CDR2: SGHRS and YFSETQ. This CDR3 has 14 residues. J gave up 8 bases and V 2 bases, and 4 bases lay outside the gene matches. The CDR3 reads CASSLQGAQEKLFF. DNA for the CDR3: TGCGCCAGCAGCTTACAGGGGGCGCAGGAAAAACTGTTTTTT.

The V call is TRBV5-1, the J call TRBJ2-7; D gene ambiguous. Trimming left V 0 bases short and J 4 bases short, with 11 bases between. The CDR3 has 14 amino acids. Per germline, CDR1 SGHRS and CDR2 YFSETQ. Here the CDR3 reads CASSLGLNLYEQYF. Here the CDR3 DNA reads TGCGCCAGCAGCTTGGGGTTAAACCTATACGAGCAGTACTTC. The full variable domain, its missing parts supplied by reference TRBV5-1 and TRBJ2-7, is KAGVTQTPRYLIKTRGQQVTLSCSPISGHRSVSWYQQTPGQGLQFLFEYFSETQRNKGNFPGRFSGRQFSNSRSEMNVSTLELGDSALYLCASSLGLNLYEQYFGPGTRLTVT.

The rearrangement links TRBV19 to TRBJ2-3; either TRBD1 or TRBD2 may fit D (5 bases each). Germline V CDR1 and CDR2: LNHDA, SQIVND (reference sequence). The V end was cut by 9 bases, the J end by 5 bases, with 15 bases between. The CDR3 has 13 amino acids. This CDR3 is CASGTSLGDTQYF. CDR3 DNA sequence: TGTGCCAGCGGGACGTCTTTGGGAGATACGCAGTATTTT.

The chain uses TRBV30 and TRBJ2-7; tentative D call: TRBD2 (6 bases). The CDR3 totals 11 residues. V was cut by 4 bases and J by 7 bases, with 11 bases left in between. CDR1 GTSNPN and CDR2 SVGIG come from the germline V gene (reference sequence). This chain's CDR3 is CAWNQAGEQYF. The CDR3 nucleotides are TGTGCCTGGAATCAAGCGGGTGAGCAGTACTTC. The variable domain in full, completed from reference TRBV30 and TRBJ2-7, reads SQTIHQWPATLVQPVGSPLSLECTVEGTSNPNLYWYRQAAGRGLQLLFYSVGIGQISSEVPQNLSASRPQDRQFILSSKKLLLSDSGFYLCAWNQAGEQYFGPGTRLTVT.

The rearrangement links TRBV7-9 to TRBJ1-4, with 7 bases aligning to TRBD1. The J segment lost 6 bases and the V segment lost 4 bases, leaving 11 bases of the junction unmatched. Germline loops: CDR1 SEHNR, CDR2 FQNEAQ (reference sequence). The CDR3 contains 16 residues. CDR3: CASSSNTGVGYEKLFF. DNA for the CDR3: TGTGCCAGCAGCTCAAACACAGGGGTTGGGTATGAAAAACTGTTTTTT.

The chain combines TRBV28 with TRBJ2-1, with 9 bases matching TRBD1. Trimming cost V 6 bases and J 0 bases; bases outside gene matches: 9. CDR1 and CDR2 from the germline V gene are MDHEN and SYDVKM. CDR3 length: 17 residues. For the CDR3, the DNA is TGTGCCAGCAGACCCGATGGACAGGGGAGCTCCTACAATGAGCAGTTCTTC. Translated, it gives CASRPDGQGSSYNEQFF. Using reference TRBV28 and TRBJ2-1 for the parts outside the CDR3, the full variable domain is DVKVTQSSRYLVKRTGEKVFLECVQDMDHENMFWYRQDPGLGLRLIYFSYDVKMKEKGDIPEGYSVSREKKERFSLILESASTNQTSMYLCASRPDGQGSSYNEQFFGPGTRLTVL.